The 28 T cell receptor beta chains in this list originate from one sample, sequenced in a study of T-cell reconstitution after alpha-beta-depleted transplantation in children (dated by TCRdb to about 2016). The treatment or condition label, as the study defines it: allogeneic hematopoietic cell transplantation with graft depleted of TCRalphabeta T cells and CD19 B cells. Library method: PCR. For sequencing, an Illumina HiSeq 2500 was employed. TCR library preparation used molecular barcoding, with unique molecular identifiers applied to normalize quantification of the TCRbeta repertoire. The public reads were run again by TCRdb, first through fastp at Q25 and then through MiXCR, and only productive beta chains were kept. Rows matching on CDR3 protein sequence are summarized as one entry with the most common DNA and genes. In all, the sample holds hundreds of thousands of distinct CDR3 sequences, and 10% to 15% of those were seen once. The ten biggest clones cover around 2.2% of the sample.

The sequencing used PBMCs, mostly from graft donor cells, collected 360 days after TCRalphabeta/CD19-depleted stem cell transplant. These receptors originate from a male patient younger than 18 who had a stem cell transplant for acute myeloid leukemia, so the T cells may come from the graft donor.

The chain links TRBV20-1 to TRBJ2-5; D is uncertain. The CDR3 consists of 13 residues. The V end lost 1 base, the J end lost 4 bases, and 10 bases lay between the germline ends. The germline V gene encodes CDR1 DFQATT and CDR2 SNEGSKA (reference sequence). CDR3: CSARVLSRETQYF. In nucleotides, the CDR3 is TGCAGTGCTAGAGTCTTGAGTAGAGAGACCCAGTACTTC.

This clonotype was observed a handful of times. The V gene is TRBV3-1, the J gene TRBJ1-5; no clear D gene. Per the germline V gene, CDR1 is LGHDT and CDR2 is YNNKEL (reference sequence). The CDR3 totals 15 residues. V shed 11 bases and J shed 1 base, with 18 bases lying between them. The CDR3 spells CAGLMAGWSNQPQHF. CDR3 nucleotide sequence: TGTGCCGGACTAATGGCCGGGTGGAGCAATCAGCCCCAGCATTTT.

This chain connects TRBV20-1 to TRBJ2-5; 10 positions match TRBD2. This CDR3 spans 14 amino acids. The germline CDR1 and CDR2 sequences are DFQATT and SNEGSKA (reference sequence). V was clipped by 5 bases and J by 3 bases; unmatched bases: 6. The CDR3 coding sequence is TGCAGTGCTTACCTCCTAGCGGGAGAAGAGACCCAGTACTTC. Its protein is CSAYLLAGEETQYF.

The chain employs TRBV7-3 and TRBJ2-7, with 7 nucleotides matching TRBD2. Germline-derived CDR1 and CDR2 are SGHTA and FQGTGA. Germline trimming cut 3 bases from V and 6 bases from J; bases unmatched to any gene: 11. The CDR3 loop spans 15 amino acids. The CDR3, as DNA: TGTGCCAGCAGCTTGAACGAGGGAGGGAAGGGCGAGCAGTACTTC. Translation: CASSLNEGGKGEQYF.

This chain uses TRBV7-3 with TRBJ2-3; 7 bases map to TRBD2. CDR1 SGHTA and CDR2 FQGTGA come from the germline V gene. V shed 3 bases, J shed 2 bases, and the junction held 11 bases outside the gene matches. CDR3 size: 17 residues. The CDR3 loop is CASSFYVGREVTDTQYF. CDR3 coding DNA: TGTGCCAGCAGCTTCTACGTAGGGAGGGAGGTCACAGATACGCAGTATTTT.

This clonotype was counted only a few times. The chain carries TRBV28 and TRBJ2-2; tentatively, D is TRBD2 (5 bases). The germline V gene has CDR1 MDHEN and CDR2 SYDVKM. Trimming pared 5 bases from V and 5 bases from J, leaving 9 bases between. The CDR3 totals 13 residues. CDR3 in DNA: TGTGCCAGCAGTCCAGGAGGAACCGGGGAGCTGTTTTTT. Protein: CASSPGGTGELFF.

The rearrangement links TRBV20-1 to TRBJ2-1; D perhaps matches TRBD2 (5 bases). Germline lookup yields CDR1 DFQATT and CDR2 SNEGSKA (reference sequence). The V and J ends lost 3 bases and 10 bases respectively, with 16 bases between them. The CDR3 length is 13 residues. The CDR3 here is CSASKGSGGEQFF. The CDR3 DNA sequence: TGCAGTGCTAGTAAGGGATCGGGCGGGGAGCAGTTCTTC.

V gene TRBV3-1 combines with J gene TRBJ2-2; D might be TRBD2 (5 bases). The V gene lost 8 bases and the J gene lost 7 bases, with 14 bases spanning the gap. There are 13 residues in the CDR3. The germline gives CDR1 LGHDT, CDR2 YNNKEL (reference sequence). DNA for the CDR3: TGTGCCAGCCATACGAACGGGGACGGGGAGCTGTTTTTT. As protein: CASHTNGDGELFF.

The chain uses TRBV30 and TRBJ2-4; either TRBD1 or TRBD2 may fit D (6 bases each). The V end was cut by 3 bases, the J end by 3 bases, with 21 bases between. This CDR3 spans 17 amino acids. Germline V gene lookup returns CDR1 GTSNPN and CDR2 SVGIG (reference sequence). The CDR3 here is CAWSRGFSGTYKNIQYF. CDR3 in DNA: TGTGCCTGGAGCAGGGGTTTCTCCGGGACTTACAAAAACATTCAGTACTTC.

This clonotype was detected ten times or more. The chain has TRBV7-8 and TRBJ2-5; TRBD2 agrees at 13 bases. Germline V gene sequence: CDR1 SGHVS, CDR2 FQNEAQ. The junction had 10 bases not matched to a gene; V was cut back by 5 bases and J by 7 bases. The CDR3 is made up of 16 amino acids. Here the CDR3 DNA reads TGTGCCAGCAGCACCGGACTAGCGGGAGTGTACGGGACCCAGTACTTC. Its translation: CASSTGLAGVYGTQYF.

In its sample, this clonotype was seen a few times. The chain joins TRBV27 to TRBJ2-7, with 9 positions matching TRBD2. CDR1 is MNHEY, CDR2 SMNVEV, per germline (reference sequence). The trim removed 5 bases at V and 2 bases at J, leaving 7 bases unmatched. CDR3 length: 15 amino acids. CDR3 sequence: CASSKREVSTYEQYF. Here the CDR3 DNA reads TGTGCCAGCAGTAAGCGGGAGGTCTCGACCTACGAGCAGTACTTC.

The chain uses TRBV7-3 and TRBJ2-5; D may match TRBD1 or TRBD2 (5 bases each). The CDR3 covers 14 residues. From germline, CDR1 is SGHTA and CDR2 FQGTGA. Between the trimmed V and J ends, which lost 3 bases and 1 base, there was a span of 9 bases. CDR3 region: CASSFGTPQETQYF. In nucleotides, the CDR3 is TGTGCCAGCAGCTTCGGGACCCCCCAAGAGACCCAGTACTTC.

This clonotype was seen only a few times. The V gene is TRBV29-1, the J gene TRBJ2-7, with TRBD2 identical over 8 bases. This CDR3 has 14 residues. Per germline, CDR1 SQVTM and CDR2 ANQGSEA. V lost 3 bases to trimming and J lost 1 base; unmatched junction nucleotides: 5. The CDR3 nucleotides read TGCAGCGTTGAGGTGACTAGCGCTTCCTACGAGCAGTACTTC. Protein: CSVEVTSASYEQYF.

This clonotype was counted between two and nine times. This sequence joins TRBV12-3 or TRBV12-4 and TRBJ2-2, with 7 bases lining up with TRBD1. The CDR3 sequence is 15 residues long. V dropped 6 bases and J dropped 2; count of bases not matched to a gene: 6. The CDR3 nucleotides read TGTGCCAGCAGCCGGGACAGATCCAACACCGGGGAGCTGTTTTTT. It encodes CASSRDRSNTGELFF.

This clonotype was recorded at least ten times. The CDR3 loop reads CSASYPGLGAKAFQETQYF. The CDR3 bases are TGCAGTGCTTCCTACCCCGGGCTAGGGGCCAAAGCCTTCCAAGAGACCCAGTACTTC. This chain uses TRBV20-1 with TRBJ2-5; perhaps TRBD1 as D (5 bases). Looked up from germline, CDR1 is DFQATT and CDR2 is SNEGSKA (reference sequence). Trimming pared 5 bases from V and 1 base from J, leaving 29 bases between. The CDR3 sequence is 19 residues long.

This clonotype occurred a few times. The chain recombines TRBV6-5 with TRBJ2-1; 13 bases map to TRBD2. The CDR3 spans 15 residues. Germline V gene data show CDR1 as MNHEY and CDR2 as SVGAGI. Germline trimming cut 2 bases from V and 5 bases from J; bases unmatched to any gene: 0. CDR3 in amino acids: CASSYGTSGDNEQFF. The CDR3 DNA is TGTGCCAGCAGTTACGGGACTAGCGGGGACAATGAGCAGTTCTTC.

The chain is built from TRBV5-5 and TRBJ2-1, with 8 nucleotides matching TRBD2. CDR1 SGHKS and CDR2 YYEKEE come from the germline V gene (reference sequence). V was pared by 3 bases and J by 2 bases, with 13 bases of the junction left unmatched. The CDR3 sequence is 18 residues long. This chain's CDR3 is CASSYRTGGAGTYNEQFF. Written as DNA, the CDR3 is TGTGCCAGCAGCTACCGGACCGGGGGGGCGGGAACCTACAATGAGCAGTTCTTC.

The chain uses TRBV15 and TRBJ2-6; D call uncertain. The V gene's germline CDR1 is LNHNV and CDR2 YYDKDF (reference sequence). Trimming pared 6 bases from V and 0 bases from J, leaving 15 bases between. The CDR3 is 17 residues long. CDR3 residues: CATRPGRYPSGANVLTF. Here the CDR3 DNA reads TGTGCCACCAGGCCGGGCAGGTACCCCTCTGGGGCCAACGTCCTGACTTTC.

This clonotype has a handful of counts. This chain connects TRBV6-1 to TRBJ1-6; D might be TRBD1 (6 bases). Trimming removed 6 bases at V and 0 bases at J, with 18 bases between. Germline CDR1 MNHNS, CDR2 SASEGT. This CDR3 spans 18 amino acids. The CDR3 loop is CASSPRGDTSSYNSPLHF. The DNA of the CDR3 is TGTGCCAGCAGCCCCCGGGGGGACACGAGCTCCTATAATTCACCCCTCCACTTT.

This chain links TRBV28 with TRBJ2-1, with a weak D call TRBD2 (6 bases). CDR1 is MDHEN, CDR2 SYDVKM, per germline. V gave up 1 base and J gave up 6 bases, with 16 bases separating them. This CDR3 has 16 amino acids. The CDR3 nucleotides read TGTGCCAGCAGTTTATTCGCGGGATCCTCACTCAATGAGCAGTTCTTC. Translating gives CASSLFAGSSLNEQFF.

This clonotype was counted only a few times. The CDR3 region has the DNA TGTGCCAGCAGCAGCGGACTTCCCTTCACAGATACGCAGTATTTT. It encodes CASSSGLPFTDTQYF. The chain carries TRBV7-2 and TRBJ2-3; tentative D call: TRBD2 (5 bases). The germline V and J ends were trimmed by 5 bases and 2 bases, with 14 bases remaining between them. This CDR3 is 15 amino acids long. The V gene's germline CDR1 is SGHTA and CDR2 FQGNSA.

This clonotype was picked up a small number of times. The chain has TRBV4-2 and TRBJ2-1; TRBD2 aligns across 7 bases. After removal of 8 bases from V and 0 bases from J, the junction contained 22 bases not matched to a gene. Per the germline V gene, CDR1 is LGHNA and CDR2 is YNFKEQ. This CDR3 has 20 residues. Here the CDR3 DNA reads TGTGCCAGCCTTCAACCTGGGGGGGGGTCCCCTTTCCCCTCCTACAATGAGCAGTTCTTC. Amino acid sequence: CASLQPGGGSPFPSYNEQFF.

Many counts were recorded for this clonotype. The chain links TRBV5-4 to TRBJ2-7; D is unclear. Germline CDR1 SGHNT, CDR2 YYREEE (reference sequence). V lost 3 bases and J lost 2, with 21 bases in between. This CDR3 has 17 amino acids. The CDR3 loop reads CASSSRSHTSLTYEQYF. The CDR3 DNA is TGTGCCAGCAGCTCGCGGAGTCATACGTCGCTTACCTACGAGCAGTACTTC.

This clonotype was found a few times. The chain recombines TRBV20-1 with TRBJ2-5, with D uncertain. This CDR3 contains 13 residues. CDR1 DFQATT and CDR2 SNEGSKA come from the germline V gene (reference sequence). With 3 bases removed from V and 5 bases from J, the gap between germline ends came to 13 bases. CDR3 nucleotides: TGCAGTGCTAGTACCGGGCTCGGGGAGACCCAGTACTTC. It specifies CSASTGLGETQYF.

This clonotype appeared a few times. The rearrangement joins TRBV4-3 to TRBJ2-1; the match to TRBD2 covers 11 bases. This CDR3 region has 17 residues. Germline V lookup: CDR1 LGHNA, CDR2 YSLEER. Trimming at V came to 3 bases and at J to 5 bases, leaving 9 bases not matched to a gene. CDR3 protein: CASSQAGGTSGHNEQFF. The CDR3, as DNA: TGCGCCAGCAGCCAGGCCGGGGGGACTAGCGGCCACAATGAGCAGTTCTTC.

CDR3 nucleotides: TGTGCCACCCCTTGGGGCGGGAGGGCCCCCTACAATGAGCAGTTCTTC. Encoded protein: CATPWGGRAPYNEQFF. V usage is TRBV28 and J usage is TRBJ2-1, with 9 bases fitting TRBD2. CDR1 is MDHEN, CDR2 SYDVKM, per germline. This CDR3 contains 16 residues. The junction had 12 bases not matched to a gene; V was cut back by 10 bases and J by 2 bases.

Ten or more counts support this clonotype. The rearrangement uses TRBV7-2 and TRBJ2-1, with 11 bases aligning to TRBD1. V shed 5 bases and J 6 bases; nucleotides not matched to a gene: 3. The CDR3 has 14 residues. In germline, CDR1 is SGHTA, CDR2 FQGNSA. DNA of the CDR3: TGTGCCAGCAGCGCGGACAGGGGGCTCAATGAGCAGTTCTTC. This translates into CASSADRGLNEQFF.

This clonotype has just a few counts. The chain has TRBV25-1 and TRBJ2-7; D is unresolved. The CDR3 is 12 amino acids. Germline V CDR1 and CDR2: MGHDK, SYGVNS. The V and J ends lost 4 bases and 4 bases respectively, with 8 bases between them. CDR3 coding DNA: TGTGCCAGCAGTGGAACAATATACGAGCAGTACTTC. It yields the protein CASSGTIYEQYF.